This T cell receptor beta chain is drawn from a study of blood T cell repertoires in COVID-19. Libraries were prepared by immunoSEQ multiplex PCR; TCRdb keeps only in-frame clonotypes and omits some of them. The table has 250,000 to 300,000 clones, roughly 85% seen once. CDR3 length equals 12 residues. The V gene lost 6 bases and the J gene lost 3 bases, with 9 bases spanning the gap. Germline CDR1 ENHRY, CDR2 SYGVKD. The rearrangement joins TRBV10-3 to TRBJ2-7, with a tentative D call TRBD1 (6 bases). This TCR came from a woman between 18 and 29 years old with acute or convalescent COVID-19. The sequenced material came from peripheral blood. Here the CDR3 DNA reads TGTGCCATCAGGGACAGTAGCTACGAGCAGTACTTC. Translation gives CAIRDSSYEQYF.